Each of the 28 T cell receptor beta chains below was sequenced from the same sample in a study of T cells after yellow fever vaccination. One entry per CDR3 protein results from TCRdb running MiXCR on the 5' RACE reads. Altogether about 330,000 distinct CDR3 sequences are present, roughly 7% being singletons, with the ten largest covering around 17%. The source material was PBMCs, sampled about 49 days after the first yellow fever vaccination. The origin of the receptors is a man in his late teens or twenties who received the YFV17D yellow fever vaccine.

In this sample, this clonotype turned up a few times. This chain links TRBV6-6 with TRBJ1-1; weak D call: TRBD1 (5 bases). This CDR3 contains 11 residues. Germline V gene data show CDR1 as MNHNY and CDR2 as SVGAGI (reference sequence). Trimming removed 7 bases at V and 6 bases at J, with 9 bases between. The CDR3 region has the DNA TGTGCCAGCATCGAGGGGTCTGAAGCTTTCTTT. Translating it yields CASIEGSEAFF.

This clonotype has only a few counts. The chain employs TRBV24-1 and TRBJ2-4, with D possibly TRBD1 on 5 matching bases. CDR1 and CDR2 from the germline V gene are KGHDR and SFDVKD. Trimming left V 5 bases short and J 5 bases short, with 9 bases between. This CDR3 is built from 13 residues. CDR3 region: CATSAQGENIQYF. CDR3 nucleotide sequence: TGTGCCACCAGTGCCCAGGGCGAAAACATTCAGTACTTC.

This clonotype was detected only a few times. V is TRBV9 and J is TRBJ1-1, with a possible D match to TRBD1 (6 bases). Trimming removed 4 bases at V and 3 bases at J, with 10 bases between. This CDR3 is built from 13 residues. Per the germline V gene, CDR1 is SGDLS and CDR2 is YYNGEE. The CDR3: CASSPQGYTEAFF. The CDR3 DNA sequence: TGTGCCAGCAGCCCGCAGGGGTACACTGAAGCTTTCTTT.

The table lists this clonotype with a few counts. V gene TRBV12-5 combines with J gene TRBJ2-1, with D maybe TRBD1 (5 bases). Germline V lookup: CDR1 LGHNT, CDR2 FRNRAP. V gave up 4 bases and J gave up 7 bases, with 17 bases separating them. The CDR3 runs to 15 residues. CDR3 sequence (DNA): TGTGCTAGTGGTTCCGACGGGTCCCCAGGGAATGAGCAGTTCTTC. It yields the protein CASGSDGSPGNEQFF.

This sequence joins TRBV12-3 or TRBV12-4 and TRBJ2-7, with unresolved D. The CDR3 has 16 amino acids. The ends were cut back, 3 bases at V and 1 base at J, with 16 bases in the middle. CDR3 amino acids: CASSFVIDPRSYEQYF. The CDR3 DNA sequence: TGTGCCAGCAGTTTCGTTATTGACCCTCGGTCCTACGAGCAGTACTTC.

In its sample, this clonotype was seen a few times. The chain links TRBV5-1 to TRBJ2-7; D is unclear. The V gene lost 1 base and the J gene lost 2 bases, with 7 bases spanning the gap. This CDR3 contains 13 residues. The germline V gene encodes CDR1 SGHRS and CDR2 YFSETQ. CDR3 amino acids: CASSLPTAYEQYF. The CDR3 DNA reads TGCGCCAGCAGCTTGCCCACAGCCTACGAGCAGTACTTC.

The chain employs TRBV7-2 and TRBJ1-6; TRBD1 matches 7 bases. The CDR3 is 16 residues long. V lost 4 bases, J lost 9 bases, and 12 bases stayed unmatched. Germline V gene lookup returns CDR1 SGHTA and CDR2 FQGNSA. The CDR3 protein is CASSSPETGKGSPLHF. The CDR3, as DNA: TGTGCCAGCAGCTCCCCTGAGACAGGGAAAGGTTCACCCCTCCACTTT.

A few counts support this clonotype. This sequence joins TRBV13 and TRBJ2-1; 9 positions agree with TRBD2. The CDR3 contains 13 residues. CDR1 is PRHDT and CDR2 is FYEKMQ in the germline V gene (reference sequence). Trimming took 4 bases from V and 7 from J; bases not matched to a gene: 2. The CDR3 here is CASSSAGGNEQFF. In DNA, the CDR3 is TGTGCCAGCAGCTCCGCGGGGGGGAATGAGCAGTTCTTC.

The chain is built from TRBV24-1 and TRBJ2-3; 13 positions agree with TRBD2. This CDR3 is built from 17 residues. The V gene's germline CDR1 is KGHDR and CDR2 SFDVKD. The junction had 7 bases not matched to a gene; V was cut back by 4 bases and J by 4 bases. The CDR3 DNA reads as TGTGCCACCAGTGAACCGGGACTAGCGGGGATCTCAGATACGCAGTATTTT. Its translation: CATSEPGLAGISDTQYF.

The chain combines TRBV5-1 with TRBJ2-1; no clear D gene. The germline V gene encodes CDR1 SGHRS and CDR2 YFSETQ. This CDR3 comprises 16 residues. Deletions cut 1 base from V and 0 bases from J, with 11 bases between. CDR3 residues: CASSLIGGSSYNEQFF. The CDR3 DNA sequence: TGCGCCAGCAGCTTGATTGGCGGCAGCTCCTACAATGAGCAGTTCTTC.

A few counts support this clonotype. The chain carries TRBV24-1 and TRBJ2-6; no definite D call. The V gene's germline CDR1 is KGHDR and CDR2 SFDVKD. This CDR3 region has 15 residues. The V gene lost 1 base and the J gene lost 0 bases, with 3 bases spanning the gap. CDR3 DNA sequence: TGTGCCACCAGTGATTTCAGCTCTGGGGCCAACGTCCTGACTTTC. Residues: CATSDFSSGANVLTF.

This clonotype was seen many times. This sequence joins TRBV7-9 and TRBJ1-2; TRBD1 is a possible D gene (6 bases). This CDR3 region has 13 residues. Germline lookup yields CDR1 SEHNR and CDR2 FQNEAQ (reference sequence). V lost 5 bases and J 2 bases, leaving 9 bases between the germline ends. This CDR3 reads CASSIQGNYGYTF. The CDR3 DNA reads TGTGCCAGCAGCATCCAGGGGAACTATGGCTACACCTTC. Full variable domain (remainder filled in from reference TRBV7-9 and TRBJ1-2): DTGVSQNPRHKITKRGQNVTFRCDPISEHNRLYWYRQTLGQGPEFLTYFQNEAQLEKSRLLSDRFSAERPKGSFSTLEIQRTEQGDSAMYLCASSIQGNYGYTFGSGTRLTVV.

This clonotype was observed at least ten times. This chain uses TRBV4-1 with TRBJ1-1, with a possible D match to TRBD1 (5 bases). V shed 6 bases and J shed 1 base, with 15 bases lying between them. The CDR3 has 15 amino acids. CDR1 and CDR2 (germline): MGHRA, YSYEKL. This CDR3 is CASSHPWGSNTEAFF. CDR3 nucleotide sequence: TGCGCCAGCAGTCATCCCTGGGGGTCGAACACTGAAGCTTTCTTT.

This chain uses TRBV7-2 with TRBJ2-2; D call uncertain. V gave up 3 bases and J gave up 6 bases, with 14 bases separating them. The germline CDR1 and CDR2 sequences are SGHTA and FQGNSA. The CDR3 consists of 15 residues. CDR3 residues: CASSLLVGSAGELFF. CDR3 coding DNA: TGTGCCAGCAGCTTGCTCGTGGGTTCGGCCGGGGAGCTGTTTTTT.

This clonotype showed up many times. The V gene is TRBV12-3 or TRBV12-4, the J gene TRBJ2-7; D gene ambiguous. The V end was cut by 5 bases, the J end by 4 bases, with 12 bases between. This CDR3 is 13 amino acids long. The chain's CDR3 is CASSRTVIYEQYF. As DNA, the CDR3 is TGTGCCAGCAGTAGAACAGTGATTTACGAGCAGTACTTC.

This clonotype has just a few counts. The V and J genes are TRBV7-3 and TRBJ1-1; D ambiguous. The CDR3 is 13 residues long. Per germline, CDR1 SGHTA and CDR2 FQGTGA. The V end was cut by 4 bases, the J end by 1 base, with 7 bases between. CDR3: CASSWFRNTEAFF. CDR3 DNA: TGTGCCAGCAGCTGGTTCAGGAACACTGAAGCTTTCTTT.

The chain carries TRBV4-3 and TRBJ2-3; D may be TRBD2 (6 bases). Germline V gene data show CDR1 as LGHNA and CDR2 as YSLEER. The CDR3 is 15 amino acids. The ends were cut back, 4 bases at V and 2 bases at J, with 13 bases in the middle. The CDR3 nucleotides read TGCGCCAGCAGCCCCCCCACGCGGGACACAGATACGCAGTATTTT. It encodes CASSPPTRDTDTQYF.

Many counts were recorded for this clonotype. The V call is TRBV2, the J call TRBJ2-2; 10 bases fit TRBD1. The length of the CDR3 is 14 residues. Unmatched junction bases numbered 2, after V lost 5 bases and J lost 5 bases. CDR1 SNHLY and CDR2 FYNNEI come from the germline V gene. CDR3 in DNA: TGTGCCAGCAGTAGACAGGGGGCAACCGGGGAGCTGTTTTTT. Translation gives CASSRQGATGELFF.

This clonotype has at least ten counts. This rearrangement joins TRBV5-1 to TRBJ2-5; a weak D match, TRBD1 (6 bases). Germline CDR1 reads SGHRS; CDR2 reads YFSETQ. V shed 7 bases and J shed 4 bases, with 17 bases lying between them. This CDR3 is built from 14 residues. Here the CDR3 reads CASGDTGSSETQYF. As DNA, the CDR3 is TGCGCCAGCGGGGATACAGGGTCTTCAGAGACCCAGTACTTC.

The chain carries TRBV4-3 and TRBJ1-6; a possible D gene is TRBD1 (5 bases). V was cut by 0 bases and J by 0 bases, with 12 bases left in between. Germline V lookup: CDR1 LGHNA, CDR2 YSLEER. The CDR3 runs 18 residues. The CDR3 DNA sequence: TGCGCCAGCAGCCAAGATCTGACAGTGAGCTCCTATAATTCACCCCTCCACTTT. It yields the protein CASSQDLTVSSYNSPLHF.

This clonotype has more than one count but fewer than ten. The chain carries TRBV10-3 and TRBJ1-2, with D possibly TRBD1 on 6 matching bases. Germline V gene sequence: CDR1 ENHRY, CDR2 SYGVKD. The CDR3 consists of 14 residues. Trimming stripped 3 bases from V and 5 bases from J, with 13 bases between. This chain's CDR3 is CAISETDSAYGYTF. The CDR3 DNA follows: TGTGCCATCAGTGAAACGGACAGCGCATATGGCTACACCTTC.

Within the sample, this clonotype is medium-sized. The CDR3 sequence is CASSALDRDTYEQYF. The DNA of the CDR3 is TGTGCCAGCAGCGCACTCGACAGGGACACCTACGAGCAGTACTTC. This rearrangement joins TRBV7-9 to TRBJ2-7; 7 bases are a match to TRBD1. With 5 bases clipped from V and 2 bases from J, the junction kept 9 bases outside the gene matches. CDR3 size: 15 residues. Germline CDR1 and CDR2: SEHNR and FQNEAQ (reference sequence).

In this sample, this clonotype turned up a few times. The chain combines TRBV29-1 with TRBJ2-1, with 9 positions matching TRBD2. The CDR3 length is 14 residues. V trimming: 7 bases; J trimming: 8 bases; junction bases outside the gene matches: 12. Germline V lookup: CDR1 SQVTM, CDR2 ANQGSEA. CDR3 loop: CSAAASSGDHEQFF. CDR3 DNA: TGCAGCGCCGCAGCGTCTAGCGGGGATCATGAGCAGTTCTTC.

Here the CDR3 DNA reads TGCAGCGTTGGAAAGGGGTGGGAGCAGTTCTTC. It codes for CSVGKGWEQFF. V gene TRBV29-1 combines with J gene TRBJ2-1; a possible D gene is TRBD1 (5 bases). The CDR3 is 11 amino acids. The germline gives CDR1 SQVTM, CDR2 ANQGSEA. The V end was cut by 4 bases, the J end by 10 bases, with 11 bases between.

This clonotype was counted only a few times. V gene TRBV20-1 combines with J gene TRBJ1-5; D possibly corresponds to TRBD1 (5 bases). V was trimmed by 3 bases and J by 5 bases, leaving 11 bases between them. The CDR3 runs to 13 residues. Germline V gene data show CDR1 as DFQATT and CDR2 as SNEGSKA (reference sequence). CDR3 sequence: CSASSGGDQPQHF. The CDR3 DNA is TGCAGTGCTAGTTCTGGGGGGGATCAGCCCCAGCATTTT.

This clonotype was detected only a few times. The rearrangement links TRBV4-2 to TRBJ1-1; D is perhaps TRBD1 (5 bases). V dropped 4 bases and J dropped 1 base, with 13 bases sitting between them. This CDR3 spans 15 amino acids. Germline V gene lookup returns CDR1 LGHNA and CDR2 YNFKEQ. The CDR3 nucleotides are TGTGCCAGCAGCCGAAACCCGGGGGGGAACACTGAAGCTTTCTTT. It translates to CASSRNPGGNTEAFF.

The rearrangement joins TRBV7-9 to TRBJ2-5, with D perhaps matching TRBD1 or TRBD2 (6 bases each). The CDR3 spans 13 residues. From germline, CDR1 is SEHNR and CDR2 FQNEAQ (reference sequence). Trimming left V 11 bases short and J 5 bases short, with 18 bases between. The CDR3 sequence is CAFERAGGETQYF. The CDR3 DNA sequence: TGTGCCTTCGAGCGCGCCGGGGGCGAGACCCAGTACTTC.

In this sample, this clonotype turned up a few times. The chain combines TRBV5-5 with TRBJ2-7; D is possibly TRBD1 (6 bases). The V gene's germline CDR1 is SGHKS and CDR2 YYEKEE (reference sequence). This CDR3 region has 14 residues. V was trimmed by 0 bases and J by 5 bases, leaving 12 bases between them. CDR3 protein: CASSLAPRGHEQYF. The CDR3 DNA is TGTGCCAGCAGCTTGGCCCCCAGGGGCCACGAGCAGTACTTC.